These 13 T cell receptor beta chains were sequenced from one sample in a study of cytomegalovirus exposure and HLA in healthy donors. Amplification used 60 Vbeta primers and 13 Jbeta primers. This table comes from immunoSEQ multiplex PCR, and its TCRdb copy is limited to in-frame clones, with some not included. The table includes 87,000 or so clones, around four fifths detected once. Sequenced material: PBMCs. Source of these receptors: a woman in her forties in good health and CMV-seronegative.

CDR3 protein: CSVDWGGTEAFF. The DNA for the CDR3 is TGCAGCGTTGATTGGGGGGGCACTGAAGCTTTCTTT. This rearrangement joins TRBV29-1 to TRBJ1-1, with a tentative D call TRBD1 (5 bases). V was shortened by 3 bases and J by 4 bases, with 9 bases between the two germline ends. The CDR3 runs 12 residues. In germline, CDR1 is SQVTM, CDR2 ANQGSEA.

In regard to this clone: A junction end diverges from the germline sequence, so it may reflect a read error. The genes are TRBV7-9 and TRBJ2-1; 8 bases map to TRBD2. Germline V lookup: CDR1 SEHNR, CDR2 FQNEAQ (reference sequence). The CDR3 sequence is 12 residues long. This CDR3 is CAGAGGIGEQFF. CDR3 sequence (DNA): TGCGCGGGGGCGGGGGGTATTGGTGAGCAGTTCTTC.

Only one count was recorded for this clone. The chain is built from TRBV6-5 and TRBJ1-1; 7 nucleotides line up with TRBD1. Germline V gene sequence: CDR1 MNHEY, CDR2 SVGAGI. The CDR3 runs 13 residues. V gave up 8 bases and J gave up 4 bases; unmatched junction bases: 7. The CDR3 bases are TGTGCCAGCGCTTACCCAGGGGGCACTGAAGCTTTCTTT. Translation gives CASAYPGGTEAFF.

The chain combines TRBV5-1 with TRBJ2-1; 7 bases are shared with TRBD2. Germline lookup yields CDR1 SGHRS and CDR2 YFSETQ. Trimming at V came to 6 bases and at J to 5 bases, leaving 8 bases not matched to a gene. The CDR3 is 14 amino acids. As DNA, the CDR3 is TGCGCCAGCAAACCTGGACTAGTTAACAATGAGCAGTTCTTC. Protein: CASKPGLVNNEQFF. Variable domain in full (rest from reference TRBV5-1 and TRBJ2-1): KAGVTQTPRYLIKTRGQQVTLSCSPISGHRSVSWYQQTPGQGLQFLFEYFSETQRNKGNFPGRFSGRQFSNSRSEMNVSTLELGDSALYLCASKPGLVNNEQFFGPGTRLTVL.

The chain couples TRBV5-8 to TRBJ1-1; D perhaps matches TRBD1 (6 bases). Trimming stripped 4 bases from V and 7 bases from J, with 17 bases between. CDR1 is SGHTS, CDR2 YDEGEE, per germline. The CDR3 contains 14 residues. CDR3 loop: CASSADRRPNEAFF. The CDR3 nucleotides are TGTGCCAGCAGCGCAGACAGGAGACCTAATGAAGCTTTCTTT.

The J gene is TRBJ2-7, the V gene TRBV6-1; maybe TRBD1 (7 bases). Germline CDR1 and CDR2: MNHNS and SASEGT. This CDR3 comprises 10 residues. The CDR3 region has the DNA TGTGCGGCAGGGGGGAGGGAGCAGTACTTC. Its translation is CAAGGREQYF.

The sample holds a few counts of this clone. The chain links TRBV6-5 to TRBJ2-1; 7 bases agree with TRBD1. J gave up 4 bases and V 5 bases, and 2 bases lay outside the gene matches. The CDR3 consists of 13 residues. The germline gives CDR1 MNHEY, CDR2 SVGAGI. CDR3 sequence reads: CASSTTGYNEQFF. The DNA for the CDR3 is TGTGCCAGCAGTACGACAGGGTACAATGAGCAGTTCTTC.

The J gene is TRBJ1-6, the V gene TRBV2, with 9 bases identical to TRBD1. CDR1 and CDR2 (germline): SNHLY, FYNNEI. The length of the CDR3 is 17 residues. V was clipped by 7 bases and J by 7 bases; unmatched bases: 14. The CDR3 sequence: CASKRAQGALVNSPLHF. CDR3 in DNA: TGTGCCAGCAAAAGGGCACAGGGGGCTCTGGTCAATTCACCCCTCCACTTT.

As DNA, the CDR3 is TGTGCCAGCAGTTACTCGAGACAGGGTTCCTACAATGAGCAGTTCTTC. Amino acids: CASSYSRQGSYNEQFF. The chain couples TRBV6-5 to TRBJ2-1, with 7 bases fitting TRBD1. CDR1 and CDR2 (germline): MNHEY, SVGAGI. V was pared by 0 bases and J by 1 base, with 3 bases of the junction left unmatched. The CDR3 has 16 amino acids.

CDR3 in DNA: TGTGCCAGTAGTTTTAGCGGGGGCTACACCTTC. Translating gives CASSFSGGYTF. The V gene is TRBV19, the J gene TRBJ1-2; D gene unclear. The CDR3 covers 11 residues. CDR1 is LNHDA and CDR2 is SQIVND in the germline V gene (reference sequence). Trimming stripped 5 bases from V and 8 bases from J, with 9 bases between.

The rearrangement links TRBV18 to TRBJ2-3, with 14 bases aligning to TRBD2. Germline CDR1 and CDR2: KGHSH and LQKENI. The trim removed 7 bases at V and 2 bases at J, leaving 8 bases unmatched. The CDR3 extends over 17 amino acids. The CDR3 spells CASFPGLAGAPTDTQYF. In DNA, the CDR3 is TGTGCCAGCTTCCCGGGACTAGCGGGGGCACCCACAGATACGCAGTATTTT.

The chain is built from TRBV5-1 and TRBJ1-1, with 11 bases identical to TRBD1. The CDR3 consists of 17 residues. V was clipped by 4 bases and J by 5 bases; unmatched bases: 13. Germline CDR1 is SGHRS and CDR2 is YFSETQ. CDR3 in amino acids: CASSLEGDRGGGTEAFF. CDR3 nucleotides: TGCGCCAGCAGCCTCGAGGGGGACAGGGGGGGAGGTACTGAAGCTTTCTTT.

The chain couples TRBV19 to TRBJ1-4; D possibly corresponds to TRBD1 (6 bases). Between the trimmed V and J ends, which lost 7 bases and 0 bases, there was a span of 15 bases. Germline CDR1 and CDR2: LNHDA and SQIVND (reference sequence). CDR3 length equals 16 residues. The CDR3 loop reads CASKDRLIATNEKLFF. The DNA of the CDR3 is TGTGCCAGTAAGGACAGACTTATTGCAACTAATGAAAAACTGTTTTTT.